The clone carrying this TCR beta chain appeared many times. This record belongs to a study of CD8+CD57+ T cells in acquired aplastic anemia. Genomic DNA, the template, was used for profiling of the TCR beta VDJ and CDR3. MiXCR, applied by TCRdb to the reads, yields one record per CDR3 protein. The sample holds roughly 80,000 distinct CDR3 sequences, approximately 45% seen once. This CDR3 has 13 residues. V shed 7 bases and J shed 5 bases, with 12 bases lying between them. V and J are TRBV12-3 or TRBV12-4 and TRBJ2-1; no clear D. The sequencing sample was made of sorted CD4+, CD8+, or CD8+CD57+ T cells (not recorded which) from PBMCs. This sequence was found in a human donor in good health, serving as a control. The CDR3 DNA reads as TGTGCCAGCACCCCTGGATCCCACAATGAGCAGTTCTTC. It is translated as CASTPGSHNEQFF.